These T cell receptor beta chains were read from a single sample in a study of CD8 T cells in ankylosing spondylitis. TCRdb called the 5' RACE reads again in MiXCR, with one record for every CDR3 protein. Of hundreds of thousands of distinct CDR3 sequences in the sample, approximately 8% are singletons; the top ten hold around 4.8%. The sequenced sample was blood, either unsorted or a sorted T cell fraction (not recorded which). The origin of the receptors is a female donor with ankylosing spondylitis or in good health (not recorded which). Each CDR3 is given with its conserved first and last residue. D genes are given only for firm matches. The listing skips clone size in some rows; elsewhere it reads once, few, many or a size class.

V gene: TRBV29-1
J gene: TRBJ2-1
D gene: TRBD1
clone size: many
CDR3 protein: CSVEGRDRVYNEQFF
CDR3 DNA: TGCAGCGTTGAAGGCCGGGACAGGGTATACAATGAGCAGTTCTTC

V gene: TRBV20-1
J gene: TRBJ1-5
D gene: .
clone size: many
CDR3 protein: CSASSGANQPQHF
CDR3 DNA: TGCAGTGCTAGCTCAGGGGCCAATCAGCCCCAGCATTTT

V gene: TRBV6-5
J gene: TRBJ2-5
D gene: .
clone size: many
CDR3 protein: CASSYSNGQETQYF
CDR3 DNA: TGTGCCAGCAGTTACTCGAACGGACAAGAGACCCAGTACTTC

V gene: TRBV7-9
J gene: TRBJ1-5
D gene: TRBD1
clone size: many
CDR3 protein: CASSLQGAGDQPQHF
CDR3 DNA: TGTGCCAGCAGCTTACAGGGGGCGGGGGATCAGCCCCAGCATTTT

V gene: TRBV5-1
J gene: TRBJ2-2
D gene: .
clone size: many
CDR3 protein: CASSLREGGELFF
CDR3 DNA: TGCGCCAGCAGCTTGCGGGAAGGCGGGGAGCTGTTTTTT

V gene: TRBV24-1
J gene: TRBJ2-3
D gene: .
clone size: many
CDR3 protein: CATSDPRVTDTQYF
CDR3 DNA: TGTGCCACCAGTGACCCACGGGTCACAGATACGCAGTATTTT

V gene: TRBV6-2/TRBV6-3
J gene: TRBJ2-1
D gene: .
clone size: many
CDR3 protein: CASRQSSYNEQFF
CDR3 DNA: TGTGCCAGCAGACAGAGCTCCTACAATGAGCAGTTCTTC

V gene: TRBV5-4
J gene: TRBJ2-7
D gene: TRBD2
clone size: many
CDR3 protein: CASSYPGTSGRSAQYF
CDR3 DNA: TGTGCCAGCAGCTACCCGGGGACTAGCGGGAGGTCCGCGCAGTACTTC

V gene: TRBV7-8
J gene: TRBJ2-3
D gene: TRBD2
clone size: many
CDR3 protein: CASSLAMSSGVSTDTQYF
CDR3 DNA: TGTGCCAGCAGCTTAGCTATGTCTAGCGGGGTTAGCACAGATACGCAGTATTTT

V gene: TRBV4-2
J gene: TRBJ2-1
D gene: .
clone size: many
CDR3 protein: CASSQDGGRGGEQFF
CDR3 DNA: TGTGCCAGCAGCCAAGATGGGGGTCGAGGAGGCGAGCAGTTCTTC

V gene: TRBV29-1
J gene: TRBJ1-2
D gene: .
clone size: .
CDR3 protein: CSAGRGSNGYTF
CDR3 DNA: TGCAGCGCCGGGAGGGGGAGTAATGGCTACACCTTC

V gene: TRBV6-2/TRBV6-3
J gene: TRBJ2-7
D gene: .
clone size: many
CDR3 protein: CASVRDNRIYEQYF
CDR3 DNA: TGTGCCAGCGTCCGGGACAATCGAATCTACGAGCAGTACTTC

V gene: TRBV7-2
J gene: TRBJ1-1
D gene: .
clone size: few
CDR3 protein: CASIDLIGAFF
CDR3 DNA: TGTGCCAGCATCGACCTCATAGGGGCTTTCTTT

V gene: TRBV7-9
J gene: TRBJ2-5
D gene: .
clone size: many
CDR3 protein: CASSLENF
CDR3 DNA: TGTGCCAGCAGCTTAGAAAACTTC

V gene: TRBV20-1
J gene: TRBJ1-5
D gene: TRBD1
clone size: many
CDR3 protein: CSAVPGQGWSQPQHF
CDR3 DNA: TGCAGTGCCGTTCCGGGACAGGGGTGGAGTCAGCCCCAGCATTTT

V gene: TRBV4-2
J gene: TRBJ2-1
D gene: TRBD1
clone size: many
CDR3 protein: CASTLSGTGDNEQFF
CDR3 DNA: TGTGCCAGCACCCTCTCTGGGACAGGAGACAATGAGCAGTTCTTC

V gene: TRBV12-3/TRBV12-4
J gene: TRBJ2-5
D gene: .
clone size: many
CDR3 protein: CASSSSDLPQYF
CDR3 DNA: TGTGCCAGCAGTTCCTCGGACCTGCCCCAGTACTTC

V gene: TRBV18
J gene: TRBJ2-2
D gene: .
clone size: many
CDR3 protein: CASSLRAGLNTGELFF
CDR3 DNA: TGTGCCAGCTCCCTGAGGGCGGGACTGAACACCGGGGAGCTGTTTTTT

V gene: TRBV7-7
J gene: TRBJ2-5
D gene: .
clone size: many
CDR3 protein: CASSFDQGQETQYF
CDR3 DNA: TGTGCCAGCAGCTTCGACCAGGGGCAAGAGACCCAGTACTTC

V gene: TRBV7-6
J gene: TRBJ2-3
D gene: .
clone size: many
CDR3 protein: CASSSQWPDTQYF
CDR3 DNA: TGTGCCAGCAGCTCACAGTGGCCAGATACGCAGTATTTT